A selection of T cell receptor beta chains follows, all from one sample in a study of T-cell reconstitution after alpha-beta-depleted transplantation in children. MiXCR, applied by TCRdb to the PCR reads, yields one record per CDR3 protein. The sample lists roughly 280,000 distinct CDR3 sequences, 11% occurring once. Sample: peripheral blood, taken 180 days after TCRalphabeta/CD19-depleted stem cell transplant. Source of these receptors: a male patient between 2 and 15 years old who had a stem cell transplant for chronic granulomatous disease, so the T cells may come from the graft donor. Each CDR3 is given with its conserved first and last residue. The D gene is left open where the match is weak. A clone size is listed for some rows: how often the clone was seen (once, few, many), or a class if it is expanded.

J | size | V | D | DNA | CDR3
TRBJ2-2 | many | TRBV12-3/TRBV12-4 | NA | TGTGCCAGCAGTTTGGGGAACGCGAACACCGGGGAGCTGTTTTTT | CASSLGNANTGELFF
TRBJ2-6 | NA | TRBV27 | NA | TGTGCCAGCAGTCCAAAAACGACAGCCCTTAGCTTTGGGGCCAACGTCCTGACTTTC | CASSPKTTALSFGANVLTF
TRBJ2-5 | many | TRBV29-1 | NA | TGCAGCGTTGTCCTCACCTCCGGGACGGTCCTGGGAGAGACCCAGTACTTC | CSVVLTSGTVLGETQYF
TRBJ2-6 | many | TRBV9 | TRBD1 | TGTGCCAGCATGGACAGGATTGGGTCTGGGGCCAACGTCCTGACTTTC | CASMDRIGSGANVLTF
TRBJ2-2 | many | TRBV12-3/TRBV12-4 | TRBD2 | TGTGCCAGCAGTTTCGGGACTAGCGGGAGGATCGCGAACACCGGGGAGCTGTTTTTT | CASSFGTSGRIANTGELFF
TRBJ2-3 | NA | TRBV3-1 | TRBD2 | TGTGCCAGCAGCCCTCTAGCGGGCCCAGATACGCAGTATTTT | CASSPLAGPDTQYF
TRBJ2-1 | many | TRBV9 | NA | TGTGCCAGCAGCGGCGGCCCCCTCAATGAGCAGTTCTTC | CASSGGPLNEQFF
TRBJ2-1 | NA | TRBV28 | NA | TGTGCCAGCAGTTTGCGGGACTGGTACAATGAGCAGTTCTTC | CASSLRDWYNEQFF
TRBJ2-1 | many | TRBV4-2 | TRBD1 | TGTGCCAGCAGCCAAGACAGGGGGCGCAATGAGCAGTTCTTC | CASSQDRGRNEQFF
TRBJ2-1 | few | TRBV12-3/TRBV12-4 | NA | TGTGCCAGCAGTCCCTACTCCGGGGGAAGCTCCTACAATGAGCAGTTCTTC | CASSPYSGGSSYNEQFF
TRBJ1-1 | many | TRBV18 | NA | TGCGCCAGCAGCTTGAACCTGAACACTGAAGCTTTCTTT | CASSLNLNTEAFF
TRBJ1-5 | many | TRBV6-5 | NA | TGTGCCAGCAGACCCGACAGTAGCAATCAGCCCCAGCATTTT | CASRPDSSNQPQHF
TRBJ1-5 | many | TRBV6-5 | NA | TGTGCCAGCAGTTACCTACCCCAGGGCCGTGGCAATCAGCCCCAGCATTTT | CASSYLPQGRGNQPQHF
TRBJ2-5 | many | TRBV29-1 | NA | TGCAGCGTTTCCCTAGCGCTTAAGGAGACCCAGTACTTC | CSVSLALKETQYF
TRBJ1-2 | many | TRBV20-1 | TRBD1 | TGCAGTGCTCCCGGGACAGGGGATAGCTATGGCTACACCTTC | CSAPGTGDSYGYTF
TRBJ2-1 | many | TRBV7-9 | TRBD2 | TGTGCCAGCAGCCTAGGGGAGGGGATACGCGATGAGCAGTTCTTC | CASSLGEGIRDEQFF
TRBJ2-5 | many | TRBV20-1 | TRBD2 | TGCAGTGCTAGAGATGGCTCGGGTAGCGGGGGGCAAGAGACCCAGTACTTC | CSARDGSGSGGQETQYF
TRBJ2-2 | many | TRBV10-1 | TRBD2 | TGCGCCAGCCTACCTGCGAGCGGGAGGACCTTATACACCGGGGAGCTGTTTTTT | CASLPASGRTLYTGELFF
TRBJ1-3 | many | TRBV30 | NA | TGTGCCTGGAGGGGCCTCTCTGGAAACACCATATATTTT | CAWRGLSGNTIYF
TRBJ2-1 | many | TRBV6-1 | TRBD2 | TGTGCCAGCAGACAACTAGCGACGAATGAGCAGTTCTTC | CASRQLATNEQFF
TRBJ2-7 | NA | TRBV19 | TRBD1 | TGTGCCAGGGCCGACAGGGCCTACGAGCAGTACTTC | CARADRAYEQYF
TRBJ1-6 | many | TRBV7-2 | TRBD1 | TGTGCCAGCACCCTCGGCGGGACAGGGAATTCACCCCTCCACTTT | CASTLGGTGNSPLHF
TRBJ1-5 | many | TRBV15 | NA | TGTGCCACCGGGAGGTCAAGCAATCAGCCCCAGCATTTT | CATGRSSNQPQHF
TRBJ2-1 | many | TRBV27 | NA | TGTGCCAGCAGCCAACGCTACAATGAGCAGTTCTTC | CASSQRYNEQFF
TRBJ2-2 | many | TRBV5-1 | TRBD1 | TGCGCCAGCAGCTCAGGGACAGGGATACGCACCGGGGAGCTGTTTTTT | CASSSGTGIRTGELFF
TRBJ2-7 | many | TRBV29-1 | TRBD2 | TGCAGCGTTGAAGATCCGGCGGGAGTAGGTTCCTACGAGCAGTACTTC | CSVEDPAGVGSYEQYF
TRBJ1-2 | many | TRBV27 | NA | TGTGCCAGCAGTTCGGGTAAAGGACAGTACATCTATGGCTACACCTTC | CASSSGKGQYIYGYTF
TRBJ2-7 | many | TRBV7-9 | NA | TGTGCCAGCAGCTGGGGGGGGCGCGAGGGTTACGAGCAGTACTTC | CASSWGGREGYEQYF
TRBJ1-6 | many | TRBV6-4 | NA | TGTGCCAGCAGCGCAGATCATTATAATTCACCCCTCCACTTT | CASSADHYNSPLHF
TRBJ2-1 | many | TRBV5-6 | NA | TGTGCCAGCAGCTGGGGGGGCGGGACCCGCTACAATGAGCAGTTCTTC | CASSWGGGTRYNEQFF
TRBJ2-7 | few | TRBV7-2 | TRBD2 | TGTGCCAGCAGCTTAATAGGGACTACCTACGAGCAGTACTTC | CASSLIGTTYEQYF
TRBJ2-3 | many | TRBV7-9 | TRBD1 | TGTGCCAGCAGCTTAGTTCGGACAGGAAGCGATACGCAGTATTTT | CASSLVRTGSDTQYF
TRBJ1-5 | many | TRBV11-2 | NA | TGTGCCAGCAGCTTAGGCAGAAGCAATCAGCCCCAGCATTTT | CASSLGRSNQPQHF
TRBJ1-1 | many | TRBV12-3/TRBV12-4 | NA | TGTGCCAGCAGACCATCAAAAATCGTCACGGCTTTCTTT | CASRPSKIVTAFF
TRBJ2-7 | many | TRBV11-3 | NA | TGTGCCAGCAGCCGTGGACACGGATTTACCTACGAGCAGTACTTC | CASSRGHGFTYEQYF
TRBJ2-7 | many | TRBV13 | NA | TGTGCCAGCAGCTTGCGGGGCGCGGGCGGTTTCTACGAGCAGTACTTC | CASSLRGAGGFYEQYF
TRBJ2-3 | many | TRBV6-5 | NA | TGTGCCAGCAGTTACCGCGGGAGCACAGATACGCAGTATTTT | CASSYRGSTDTQYF
TRBJ2-7 | few | TRBV5-1 | TRBD2 | TGCGCCAGCAGCTTGGTAGGTAGCGGGACCTCCTACGAGCAGTACTTC | CASSLVGSGTSYEQYF
TRBJ1-5 | many | TRBV7-2 | NA | TGTGCCAGCAGCTTGGGTTTTGTCGAGGGCCTCAATCAGCCCCAGCATTTT | CASSLGFVEGLNQPQHF
TRBJ1-3 | many | TRBV20-1 | NA | TGCAGTGCTTCCCCTACGGCCAACTCTGGAAACACCATATATTTT | CSASPTANSGNTIYF
TRBJ2-2 | NA | TRBV19 | NA | TGTGCCAGTAGTATTATTCGGCAGGCTAACACCGGGGAGCTGTTTTTT | CASSIIRQANTGELFF
TRBJ1-6 | many | TRBV20-1 | NA | TGCAGTGCTAGCGGGGGGGCAGGTAATTCACCCCTCCACTTT | CSASGGAGNSPLHF
TRBJ1-1 | many | TRBV20-1 | TRBD1 | TGCAGTGCTCGCCGGCTTGGGACAGGGGTAACTGAAGCTTTCTTT | CSARRLGTGVTEAFF
TRBJ2-3 | many | TRBV9 | NA | TGTGCCAGCAGCGTAGTTGCTAACGGCGGCACAGATACGCAGTATTTT | CASSVVANGGTDTQYF
TRBJ2-1 | once | TRBV18 | TRBD1 | TGTGCCAGCTCACCACCGGGACAGATTAACAATGAGCAGTTCTTC | CASSPPGQINNEQFF
TRBJ2-1 | many | TRBV7-2 | TRBD2 | TGTGCCAGCAGCTCGTTCGCACTAGCGGTCAATGAGCAGTTCTTC | CASSSFALAVNEQFF
TRBJ1-3 | many | TRBV20-1 | TRBD1 | TGCAGTGCAACCCGATCAGGGGGCATCTCTGGAAACACCATATATTTT | CSATRSGGISGNTIYF
TRBJ2-3 | many | TRBV12-3/TRBV12-4 | NA | TGTGCCAGCAGACGTTACACAGATACGCAGTATTTT | CASRRYTDTQYF
TRBJ2-1 | many | TRBV6-5 | TRBD2 | TGTGCCAGCAACCCTGGACTAGCGGGAGGCCCCGAGTACAATGAGCAGTTCTTC | CASNPGLAGGPEYNEQFF
TRBJ2-7 | many | TRBV13 | NA | TGTGCCAGCAGCTTAGGCAGGGTGTCCGCGGGCGAGCAGTACTTC | CASSLGRVSAGEQYF
TRBJ2-6 | many | TRBV6-1 | TRBD1 | TGTGCCAGCAGTGGACAGGGCCGATCCTCTGGGGCCAACGTCCTGACTTTC | CASSGQGRSSGANVLTF
TRBJ2-7 | many | TRBV7-2 | TRBD2 | TGTGCCAGCAGCTTAGGGGGGGGGAAGTACGAGCAGTACTTC | CASSLGGGKYEQYF
TRBJ2-7 | many | TRBV20-1 | NA | TGCAGTGCTAGACCTGGAAACTACGAGCAGTACTTC | CSARPGNYEQYF
TRBJ2-2 | many | TRBV10-2 | NA | TGCGCCAGCAGTGACGCCGGGGAGCTGTTTTTT | CASSDAGELFF
TRBJ1-5 | many | TRBV15 | NA | TGTGCCACCCCGAGGTATAGCAATCAGCCCCAGCATTTT | CATPRYSNQPQHF
TRBJ2-2 | many | TRBV28 | NA | TGTGCCAGCAGTTCGCCTACGGGGGCGGTCGGGGAGCTGTTTTTT | CASSSPTGAVGELFF
TRBJ2-7 | NA | TRBV14 | TRBD1 | TGTGCCAGCAGCCCTCGACAGGGGGAATTTCACTACTACGAGCAGTACTTC | CASSPRQGEFHYYEQYF
TRBJ1-5 | NA | TRBV19 | NA | TGTGCCATCGGCGCGGGGGGCACCCTTAGCAATCAGCCCCAGCATTTT | CAIGAGGTLSNQPQHF
TRBJ2-1 | few | TRBV11-2 | TRBD2 | TGTGCCAGCAGCTCCTCTTCGGGACTAGCGGTTAGTGAGCAGTTCTTC | CASSSSSGLAVSEQFF